The source of this T cell receptor beta chain is a study of blood T cell repertoires in COVID-19. In the study overall: Samples came from the United States, Italy and Spain, spanning acute and convalescent COVID-19. Sources were T cells, B-cell-depleted T cells, or PBMCs; the material itself was cDNA or gDNA.

Per the original data handling: Amplified reference gene primers provided the basis for estimating nucleated cell counts. Clones were read by immunoSEQ multiplex PCR, and TCRdb kept only the in-frame ones, dropping some. That table supplies the V and J calls and clone size; D and trimming were determined from the DNA. The sample consists of roughly 100,000 clones, roughly nine tenths of them appearing once. With respect to this clone: At one of its ends the junction is not consistent with the germline gene, which may arise from a read error.

The sample taken for sequencing was peripheral blood. The receptor's source is a man aged 45-60 years with acute or convalescent COVID-19.

The CDR3 protein is CANRAGGTYEQFF. The DNA of the CDR3 is TGTGCCAACAGAGCGGGGGGCACGTATGAACAGTTCTTC. The chain is built from TRBV2 and TRBJ2-1; 9 bases are a match to TRBD2. CDR3 length equals 13 residues. The germline gives CDR1 SNHLY, CDR2 FYNNEI.